Listed below are T cell receptor beta chains from one sample, sequenced in a study of T cell clones after liver transplantation. Clones were sequenced by immunoSEQ multiplex PCR, and TCRdb holds only the in-frame ones, with some missing. The sample records about 99,000 clones, under 90% being singletons. The material was CD4+ T cells from blood, obtained approximately 50 months after liver transplant. The receptors stem from a human patient who received a liver transplant. Some T cells may originate from the graft donor. CDR3s include the opening cysteine and the closing phenylalanine or tryptophan. D genes are given only for firm matches. Clone size appears in some rows only: once, few, many, or a class for an expanded clone.

j_gene: TRBJ1-1; v_gene: TRBV13; d_gene: TRBD1; abundance: NA; CDR3aa: CASSARQGRLSSTEAFF; CDR3nt: TGTGCCAGCAGCGCTAGACAGGGACGCTTGAGCAGCACTGAAGCTTTCTTT
j_gene: TRBJ2-7; v_gene: TRBV7-7; d_gene: NA; abundance: NA; CDR3aa: CASSLGASYEQYF; CDR3nt: TGTGCCAGCAGCTTAGGTGCCAGCTACGAGCAGTACTTC
j_gene: TRBJ2-7; v_gene: TRBV7-6; d_gene: NA; abundance: NA; CDR3aa: CASSSLRDTEQYF; CDR3nt: TGTGCCAGCAGCTCCCTCAGAGATACCGAGCAGTACTTC
j_gene: TRBJ1-1; v_gene: TRBV19; d_gene: TRBD1; abundance: NA; CDR3aa: CASRKGGQLNTEAFF; CDR3nt: TGTGCCAGCAGGAAAGGGGGACAGTTGAACACTGAAGCTTTCTTT
j_gene: TRBJ2-5; v_gene: TRBV10-2; d_gene: NA; abundance: once; CDR3aa: CASSGFDSLYQETQYF; CDR3nt: TGCGCCAGCAGTGGATTTGACAGTTTGTACCAAGAGACCCAGTACTTC
j_gene: TRBJ1-4; v_gene: TRBV30; d_gene: TRBD1; abundance: NA; CDR3aa: CAFRQGASEKLFF; CDR3nt: TGTGCCTTTCGACAGGGGGCGAGCGAAAAACTGTTTTTT
j_gene: TRBJ2-7; v_gene: TRBV27; d_gene: TRBD2; abundance: NA; CDR3aa: CASRGLAGQYF; CDR3nt: TGTGCCAGCAGGGGACTAGCGGGACAGTACTTC
j_gene: TRBJ2-2; v_gene: TRBV9; d_gene: NA; abundance: NA; CDR3aa: CASSPRGFSTGELFF; CDR3nt: TGTGCCAGCAGCCCGCGAGGTTTCAGCACCGGGGAGCTGTTTTTT
j_gene: TRBJ1-2; v_gene: TRBV19; d_gene: TRBD1; abundance: NA; CDR3aa: CASSGPRTGRNEGNYGYTF; CDR3nt: TGTGCCAGCTCGGGCCCTAGGACAGGGCGGAACGAAGGAAACTATGGCTACACCTTC
j_gene: TRBJ1-5; v_gene: TRBV27; d_gene: NA; abundance: NA; CDR3aa: CASSKDGFSNQPQHF; CDR3nt: TGTGCCAGCAGTAAGGACGGCTTTAGCAATCAGCCCCAGCATTTT
j_gene: TRBJ2-3; v_gene: TRBV7-2; d_gene: NA; abundance: NA; CDR3aa: CATKPGASTDTQYF; CDR3nt: TGTGCCACCAAGCCGGGAGCTAGCACAGATACGCAGTATTTT
j_gene: TRBJ1-6; v_gene: TRBV6-5; d_gene: NA; abundance: NA; CDR3aa: CASSYLLNSPLHF; CDR3nt: TGTGCCAGCAGTTACCTCCTAAATTCACCCCTCCACTTT
j_gene: TRBJ2-7; v_gene: TRBV18; d_gene: TRBD2; abundance: NA; CDR3aa: CASSPTSDYEQYF; CDR3nt: TGTGCCAGCTCACCGACTAGCGACTACGAGCAGTACTTC
j_gene: TRBJ1-4; v_gene: TRBV5-1; d_gene: NA; abundance: NA; CDR3aa: CASSLVLAANEKLFF; CDR3nt: TGCGCCAGCAGCTTGGTTCTGGCGGCTAATGAAAAACTGTTTTTT
j_gene: TRBJ2-3; v_gene: TRBV28; d_gene: NA; abundance: NA; CDR3aa: CASSSHFTDTQYF; CDR3nt: TGTGCCAGCAGTTCACACTTCACAGATACGCAGTATTTT
j_gene: TRBJ2-1; v_gene: TRBV9; d_gene: NA; abundance: NA; CDR3aa: CASSVVALGQIYNGEQFF; CDR3nt: TGTGCCAGCAGCGTAGTCGCCCTCGGACAGATATACAATGGTGAGCAGTTCTTC